This T cell receptor (beta chain) was recovered during a study of CD8 T cells in Susac syndrome. Trimming at V came to 2 bases and at J to 8 bases, leaving 12 bases not matched to a gene. Germline V gives CDR1 SGHDT, CDR2 YYEEEE. CDR3 length equals 16 residues. Reverse transcription of about 0.5 to 1 ug RNA was carried out with random hexamers. A single record per CDR3 protein comes from TCRdb applying MiXCR to the immunoSEQ multiplex PCR reads. The sample carries approximately 110,000 distinct CDR3 sequences, less than 97% recorded once. This receptor was identified in a human donor in good health. Sequencing was done on a sample of CD4+ T cells from PBMCs. This chain joins TRBV5-6 and TRBJ1-1, with 10 bases aligning to TRBD1. CDR3 sequence (DNA): TGTGCCAGCAGCTTAGCCGGGACAGGGGTGACTAACGAAGCTTTCTTT. Translating gives CASSLAGTGVTNEAFF.